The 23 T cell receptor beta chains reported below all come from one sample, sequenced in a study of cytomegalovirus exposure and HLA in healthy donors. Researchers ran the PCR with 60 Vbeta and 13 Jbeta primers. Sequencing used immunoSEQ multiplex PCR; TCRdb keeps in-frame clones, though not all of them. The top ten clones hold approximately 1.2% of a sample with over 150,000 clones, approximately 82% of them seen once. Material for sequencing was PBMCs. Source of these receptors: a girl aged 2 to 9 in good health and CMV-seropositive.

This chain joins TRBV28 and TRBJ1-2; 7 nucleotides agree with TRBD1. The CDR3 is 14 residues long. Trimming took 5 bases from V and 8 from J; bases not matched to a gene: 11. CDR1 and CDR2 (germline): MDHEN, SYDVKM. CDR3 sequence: CASSPTGTVVGYTF. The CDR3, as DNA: TGTGCCAGCAGTCCTACCGGGACAGTAGTCGGCTACACCTTC.

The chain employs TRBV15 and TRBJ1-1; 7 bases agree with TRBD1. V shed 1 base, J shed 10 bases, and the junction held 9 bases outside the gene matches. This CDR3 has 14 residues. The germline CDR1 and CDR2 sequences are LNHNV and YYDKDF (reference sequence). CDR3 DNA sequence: TGTGCCACCAGCAGAGCCCCGGTGACAGGGCGAGCTTTCTTT. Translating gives CATSRAPVTGRAFF.

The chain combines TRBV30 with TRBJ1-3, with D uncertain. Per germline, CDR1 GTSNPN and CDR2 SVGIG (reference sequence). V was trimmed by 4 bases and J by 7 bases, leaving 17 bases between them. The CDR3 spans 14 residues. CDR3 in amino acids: CAWTPSGLANTIYF. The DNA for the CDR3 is TGTGCCTGGACGCCGAGTGGCTTAGCGAACACCATATATTTT.

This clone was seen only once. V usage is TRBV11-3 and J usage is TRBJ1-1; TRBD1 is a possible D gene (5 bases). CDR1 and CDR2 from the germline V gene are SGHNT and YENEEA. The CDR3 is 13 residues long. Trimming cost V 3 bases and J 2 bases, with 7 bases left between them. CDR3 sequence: CASSFRANTEAFF. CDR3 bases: TGTGCCAGCAGCTTCAGGGCCAACACTGAAGCTTTCTTT.

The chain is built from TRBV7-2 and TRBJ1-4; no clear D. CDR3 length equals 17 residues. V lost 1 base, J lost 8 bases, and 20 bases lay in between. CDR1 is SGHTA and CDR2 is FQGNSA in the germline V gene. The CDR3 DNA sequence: TGTGCCAGCAGCTTAGGGGTCTTCGGGCGAGGGAACGAAAAACTGTTTTTT. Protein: CASSLGVFGRGNEKLFF.

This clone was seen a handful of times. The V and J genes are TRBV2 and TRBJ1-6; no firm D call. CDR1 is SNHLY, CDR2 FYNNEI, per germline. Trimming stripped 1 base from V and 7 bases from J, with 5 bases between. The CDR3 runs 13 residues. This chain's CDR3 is CASSEVPNSPLHF. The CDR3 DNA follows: TGTGCCAGCAGTGAAGTTCCGAATTCACCCCTCCACTTT.

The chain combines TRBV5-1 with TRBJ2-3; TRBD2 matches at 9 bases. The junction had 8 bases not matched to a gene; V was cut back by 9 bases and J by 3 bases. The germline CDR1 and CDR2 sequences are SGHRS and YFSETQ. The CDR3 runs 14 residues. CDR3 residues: CATKYGLATDTQYF. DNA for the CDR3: TGCGCCACCAAGTATGGACTAGCGACAGATACGCAGTATTTT.

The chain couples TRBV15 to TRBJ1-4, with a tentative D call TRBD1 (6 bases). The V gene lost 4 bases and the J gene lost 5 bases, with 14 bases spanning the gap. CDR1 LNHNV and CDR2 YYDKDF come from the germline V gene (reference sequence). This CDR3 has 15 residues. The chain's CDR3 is CATSIGGQTNEKLFF. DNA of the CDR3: TGTGCCACCAGCATAGGAGGACAGACGAATGAAAAACTGTTTTTT.

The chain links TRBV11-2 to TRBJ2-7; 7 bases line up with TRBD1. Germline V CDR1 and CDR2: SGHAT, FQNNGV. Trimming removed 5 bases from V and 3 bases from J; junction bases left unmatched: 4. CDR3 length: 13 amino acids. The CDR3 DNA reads TGTGCCAGCAGCCGCCGGGACAGCTACGAGCAGTACTTC. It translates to CASSRRDSYEQYF.

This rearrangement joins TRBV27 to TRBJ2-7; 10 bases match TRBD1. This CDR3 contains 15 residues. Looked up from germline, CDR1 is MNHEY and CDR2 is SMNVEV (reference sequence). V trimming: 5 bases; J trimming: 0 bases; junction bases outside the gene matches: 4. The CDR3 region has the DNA TGTGCCAGCAGTCACCGGGACAGGGGCTCCTACGAGCAGTACTTC. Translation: CASSHRDRGSYEQYF.

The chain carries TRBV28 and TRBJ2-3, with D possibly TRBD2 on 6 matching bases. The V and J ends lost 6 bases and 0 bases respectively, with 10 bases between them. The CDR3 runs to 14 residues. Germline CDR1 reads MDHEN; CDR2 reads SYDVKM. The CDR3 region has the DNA TGTGCCAGCAGATACGGGACTAGCACAGATACGCAGTATTTT. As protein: CASRYGTSTDTQYF.

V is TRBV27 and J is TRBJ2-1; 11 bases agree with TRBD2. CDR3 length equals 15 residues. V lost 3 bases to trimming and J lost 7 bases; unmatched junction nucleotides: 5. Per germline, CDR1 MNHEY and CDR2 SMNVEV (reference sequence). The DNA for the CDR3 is TGTGCCAGCAGTTTCATAGCGGGGGGGCCTAATGAGCAGTTCTTC. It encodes CASSFIAGGPNEQFF.

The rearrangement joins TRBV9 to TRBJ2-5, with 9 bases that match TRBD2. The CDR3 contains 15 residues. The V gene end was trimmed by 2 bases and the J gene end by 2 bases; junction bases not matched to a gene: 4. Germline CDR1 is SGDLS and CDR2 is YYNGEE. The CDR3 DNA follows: TGTGCCAGCAGCGTTAGCGGGGGCTTACAAGAGACCCAGTACTTC. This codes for CASSVSGGLQETQYF.

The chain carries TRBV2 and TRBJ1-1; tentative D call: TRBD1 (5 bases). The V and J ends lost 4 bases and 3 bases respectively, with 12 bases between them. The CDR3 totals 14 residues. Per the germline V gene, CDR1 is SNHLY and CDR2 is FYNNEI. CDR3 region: CASSVWTQDTEAFF. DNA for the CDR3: TGTGCCAGCAGTGTTTGGACACAGGACACTGAAGCTTTCTTT.

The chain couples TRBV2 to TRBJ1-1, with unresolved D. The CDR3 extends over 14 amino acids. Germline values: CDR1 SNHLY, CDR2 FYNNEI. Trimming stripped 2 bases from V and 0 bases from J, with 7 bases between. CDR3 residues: CASSEQRLNTEAFF. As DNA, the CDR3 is TGTGCCAGCAGTGAACAGCGCTTGAACACTGAAGCTTTCTTT.

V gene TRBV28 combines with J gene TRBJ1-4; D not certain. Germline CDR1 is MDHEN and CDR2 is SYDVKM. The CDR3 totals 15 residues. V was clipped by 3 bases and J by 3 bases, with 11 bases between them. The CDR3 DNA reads TGTGCCAGCAGTTTGATGAGAGGTTCTAATGAAAAACTGTTTTTT. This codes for CASSLMRGSNEKLFF.

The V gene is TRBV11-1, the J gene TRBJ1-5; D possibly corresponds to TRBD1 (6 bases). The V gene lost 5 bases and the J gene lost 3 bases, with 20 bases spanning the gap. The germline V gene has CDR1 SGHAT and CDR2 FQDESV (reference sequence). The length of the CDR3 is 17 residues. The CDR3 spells CASSNRVMIPSNQPQHF. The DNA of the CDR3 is TGTGCCAGCAGCAACAGGGTAATGATACCCTCCAATCAGCCCCAGCATTTT.

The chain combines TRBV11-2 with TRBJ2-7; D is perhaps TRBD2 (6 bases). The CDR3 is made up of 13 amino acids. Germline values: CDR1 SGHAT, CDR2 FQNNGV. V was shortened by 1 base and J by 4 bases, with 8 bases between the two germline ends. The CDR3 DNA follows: TGTGCCAGCAGCTTAGTCCGGGGGTACGAGCAGTACTTC. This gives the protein CASSLVRGYEQYF.

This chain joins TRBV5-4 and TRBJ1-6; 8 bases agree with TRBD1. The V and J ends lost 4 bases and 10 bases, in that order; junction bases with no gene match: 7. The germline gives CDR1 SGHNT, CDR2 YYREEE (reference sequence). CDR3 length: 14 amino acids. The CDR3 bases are TGTGCCAGCAGCGCCGGACAGGGAAAGTCACCCCTCCACTTT. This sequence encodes CASSAGQGKSPLHF.

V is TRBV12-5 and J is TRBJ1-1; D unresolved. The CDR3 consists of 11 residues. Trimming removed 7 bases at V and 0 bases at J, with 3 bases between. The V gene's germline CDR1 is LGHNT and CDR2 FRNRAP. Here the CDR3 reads CASAMNTEAFF. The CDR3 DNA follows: TGTGCTAGTGCCATGAACACTGAAGCTTTCTTT.

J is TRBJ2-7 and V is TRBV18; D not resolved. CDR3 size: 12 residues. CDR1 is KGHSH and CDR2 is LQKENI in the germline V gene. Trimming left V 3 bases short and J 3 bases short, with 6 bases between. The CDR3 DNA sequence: TGTGCCAGCTCACCTCAAATCTACGAGCAGTACTTC. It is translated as CASSPQIYEQYF. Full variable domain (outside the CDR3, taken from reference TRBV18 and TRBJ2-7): NAGVMQNPRHLVRRRGQEARLRCSPMKGHSHVYWYRQLPEEGLKFMVYLQKENIIDESGMPKERFSAEFPKEGPSILRIQQVVRGDSAAYFCASSPQIYEQYFGPGTRLTVT.

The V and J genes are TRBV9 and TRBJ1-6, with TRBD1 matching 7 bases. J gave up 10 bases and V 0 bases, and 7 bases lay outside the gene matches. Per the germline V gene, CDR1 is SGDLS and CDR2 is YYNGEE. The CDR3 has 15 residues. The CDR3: CASSVASGQASPLHF. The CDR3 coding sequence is TGTGCCAGCAGCGTAGCTTCAGGACAGGCGTCACCCCTCCACTTT.

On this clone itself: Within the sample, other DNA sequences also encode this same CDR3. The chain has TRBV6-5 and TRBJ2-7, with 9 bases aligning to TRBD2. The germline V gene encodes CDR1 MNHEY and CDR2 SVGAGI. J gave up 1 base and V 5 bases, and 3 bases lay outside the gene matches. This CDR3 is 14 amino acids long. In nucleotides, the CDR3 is TGTGCCAGCAGTCGAAGCGGGAGGTCCTACGAGCAGTACTTC. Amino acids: CASSRSGRSYEQYF.